This note documents a single T cell receptor beta chain sequence. The sample belongs to a study of blood T cell repertoires in COVID-19. Study-wide background: PBMCs, B-cell-depleted T cells, or T cells provided the cDNA or gDNA that made up the material.

Measured with immunoSEQ multiplex PCR; TCRdb has only the in-frame clones, and not every one. Of about 200,000 clones in the sample, approximately 85% were seen once. The CDR3 contains 20 residues. The ends lost 0 bases at V and 2 bases at J; junction bases unmatched: 15. Germline V gives CDR1 SGDLS, CDR2 YYNGEE. This clonotype was obtained from a human donor with active or convalescent COVID-19. The donor label of this sample is uncertain. The gene calls are TRBV9 and TRBJ2-5, with 11 nucleotides matching TRBD2. Specimen: peripheral blood. The CDR3 loop reads CASSVEGLGLAGGGQETQYF. CDR3 nucleotides: TGTGCCAGCAGCGTAGAGGGCTTAGGGCTAGCGGGAGGTGGGCAAGAGACCCAGTACTTC.